The 22 T cell receptor beta chains in this list originate from one sample, sequenced in a study of blood T cells in healthy people across ages. Using a J-beta primer mix together with a sample-barcoded 5' primer, a second PCR was run for roughly 7 to 12 cycles. TCRdb re-derived calls from the 5' RACE reads in MiXCR, one entry per CDR3 protein. Altogether hundreds of thousands of distinct CDR3 sequences are present, 44% being singletons, with the ten largest covering roughly 19%. The sequenced sample was blood. The receptor source for this set is a man aged 55 to 70 in good health.

J is TRBJ1-4 and V is TRBV14; D not resolved. Trimming pared 5 bases from V and 5 bases from J, leaving 12 bases between. This CDR3 has 14 residues. Looked up from germline, CDR1 is SGHDN and CDR2 is FVKESK. The CDR3 nucleotides read TGTGCCAGCAGCAATGCTGGGGTGAATGAAAAACTGTTTTTT. The encoded protein is CASSNAGVNEKLFF.

This clonotype was seen a handful of times. The gene calls are TRBV4-3 and TRBJ2-7; D unresolved. The CDR3 contains 14 residues. Germline V lookup: CDR1 LGHNA, CDR2 YSLEER. With 1 base removed from V and 4 bases from J, the gap between germline ends came to 11 bases. CDR3 protein: CASSQALGHYEQYF. CDR3 coding DNA: TGCGCCAGCAGCCAAGCGCTAGGGCATTACGAGCAGTACTTC.

V and J are TRBV27 and TRBJ2-3, with D unclear. CDR1 and CDR2 from the germline V gene are MNHEY and SMNVEV (reference sequence). The CDR3 loop spans 14 amino acids. The ends were cut back, 7 bases at V and 1 base at J, with 12 bases in the middle. The CDR3 here is CASKGNQGTDTQYF. CDR3 in DNA: TGTGCCAGCAAAGGAAACCAGGGCACAGATACGCAGTATTTT.

The chain couples TRBV12-3 or TRBV12-4 to TRBJ2-7; D might be TRBD1 (5 bases). V was clipped by 3 bases and J by 3 bases, with 12 bases between them. There are 14 residues in the CDR3. In nucleotides, the CDR3 is TGTGCCAGCAGTTTCCAGGGAAGGGTCTACGAGCAGTACTTC. Translated, it gives CASSFQGRVYEQYF.

CDR3 sequence: CASRADRAHSVEAFF. CDR3 DNA: TGTGCCAGCAGAGCGGACAGGGCGCACTCCGTTGAAGCTTTCTTT. The V gene is TRBV6-1, the J gene TRBJ1-1, with 8 positions matching TRBD1. This CDR3 spans 15 amino acids. V lost 6 bases to trimming and J lost 7 bases; unmatched junction nucleotides: 13. The germline gives CDR1 MNHNS, CDR2 SASEGT.

The rearrangement links TRBV4-1 to TRBJ1-1, with 7 bases aligning to TRBD1. V dropped 4 bases and J dropped 0; count of bases not matched to a gene: 8. The CDR3 sequence is 16 residues long. Germline loops: CDR1 MGHRA, CDR2 YSYEKL. The CDR3: CASSPGQVLMNTEAFF. The CDR3 nucleotides are TGCGCCAGCAGCCCCGGACAGGTTTTGATGAACACTGAAGCTTTCTTT.

This sequence joins TRBV6-5 and TRBJ1-2; 8 bases line up with TRBD1. V lost 0 bases and J lost 8; bases outside the gene matches: 11. CDR3 length: 16 amino acids. Germline values: CDR1 MNHEY, CDR2 SVGAGI. The CDR3 loop is CASSYSAGGVLDGYTF. CDR3 coding DNA: TGTGCCAGCAGTTACTCGGCAGGGGGCGTTCTCGACGGCTACACCTTC.

The rearrangement uses TRBV2 and TRBJ2-5; D is possibly TRBD1 or TRBD2 (6 bases each). The J call could be wrong; TRBJ2-7 is a better fit for the DNA end. This CDR3 has 13 residues. Germline V gene sequence: CDR1 SNHLY, CDR2 FYNNEI. The CDR3 reads CASSVGGPYEQYF. The CDR3 DNA is TGTGCCAGCAGTGTCGGGGGCCCTTACGAGCAGTACTTC.

This clonotype was observed a few times. The V and J genes are TRBV14 and TRBJ2-5; a weak D match, TRBD2 (5 bases). The V gene's germline CDR1 is SGHDN and CDR2 FVKESK. The V end was cut by 3 bases, the J end by 4 bases, with 9 bases between. The CDR3 sequence is 13 residues long. The CDR3 coding sequence is TGTGCCAGCAGCCAGGACTTTTTAGAGACCCAGTACTTC. As protein: CASSQDFLETQYF.

The chain is built from TRBV30 and TRBJ2-7; 10 nucleotides line up with TRBD1. The germline V gene has CDR1 GTSNPN and CDR2 SVGIG (reference sequence). The CDR3 is 13 amino acids. The J segment lost 7 bases and the V segment lost 3 bases, leaving 6 bases of the junction unmatched. Here the CDR3 reads CAWRRTGGVEQYF. The CDR3 nucleotides are TGTGCCTGGAGGCGGACAGGGGGTGTTGAGCAGTACTTC.

The genes are TRBV20-1 and TRBJ2-1; possible D gene TRBD2, 5 bases. V lost 6 bases, J lost 9 bases, and 12 bases lay in between. CDR1 is DFQATT and CDR2 is SNEGSKA in the germline V gene (reference sequence). This CDR3 has 11 amino acids. CDR3 sequence: CSARMSGEQFF. DNA for the CDR3: TGCAGTGCACGAATGAGCGGTGAGCAGTTCTTC.

The gene calls are TRBV10-3 and TRBJ2-1; tentative D call: TRBD1 (6 bases). Germline V gene data show CDR1 as ENHRY and CDR2 as SYGVKD. The V and J ends lost 8 bases and 7 bases respectively, with 15 bases between them. This CDR3 has 13 amino acids. CDR3 sequence reads: CAISGTLLNEQFF. The CDR3 coding sequence is TGTGCCATCTCCGGGACACTTCTTAATGAGCAGTTCTTC.

V usage is TRBV7-9 and J usage is TRBJ1-1; D call uncertain. Trimming left V 5 bases short and J 0 bases short, with 19 bases between. This CDR3 is 17 amino acids long. Germline V gene sequence: CDR1 SEHNR, CDR2 FQNEAQ (reference sequence). CDR3 nucleotides: TGTGCCAGCAGCCCAATGGGTAAGGGTGGGATGAACACTGAAGCTTTCTTT. It translates to CASSPMGKGGMNTEAFF.

The chain joins TRBV30 to TRBJ2-5, with 7 bases that match TRBD2. V lost 2 bases and J lost 2; bases outside the gene matches: 2. Germline V lookup: CDR1 GTSNPN, CDR2 SVGIG (reference sequence). This CDR3 region has 13 residues. CDR3 region: CAWSRTSQETQYF. The CDR3 nucleotides are TGTGCCTGGAGTCGGACTAGTCAAGAGACCCAGTACTTC.

In its sample, this clonotype was seen many times. The rearrangement links TRBV12-3 or TRBV12-4 to TRBJ2-7; 8 bases line up with TRBD2. There are 11 residues in the CDR3. The junction had 0 bases not matched to a gene; V was cut back by 4 bases and J by 7 bases. The CDR3 protein is CASSSGGEQYF. The CDR3 nucleotides read TGTGCCAGCAGTTCGGGGGGGGAGCAGTACTTC.

The rearrangement joins TRBV6-2 or TRBV6-3 to TRBJ2-4; 10 bases match TRBD1. The J call may be mistaken, given a closer DNA end match to TRBJ2-7. Germline V lookup: CDR1 MNHEY, CDR2 SVGEGT. This CDR3 has 15 residues. The CDR3 bases are TGTGCCAGCAGTTACTTGACAGGGGGCAGGTACGAGCAGTACTTC. Protein product: CASSYLTGGRYEQYF.

J is TRBJ2-2 and V is TRBV12-3 or TRBV12-4; a possible D gene is TRBD1 (5 bases). There are 12 residues in the CDR3. Trimming removed 4 bases from V and 16 bases from J, with 16 bases in between. CDR3 sequence reads: CASSSMGPVPFF. The CDR3 DNA sequence: TGTGCCAGCAGTTCTATGGGGCCAGTCCCGTTTTTT.

This clonotype was counted a single time. Here the CDR3 reads CASSQGSFWQYF. The CDR3 DNA is TGTGCCAGCAGCCAAGGTTCATTTTGGCAGTACTTC. This chain links TRBV3-1 with TRBJ2-5; D remains ambiguous. Germline V lookup: CDR1 LGHDT, CDR2 YNNKEL (reference sequence). The V and J ends lost 1 base and 11 bases respectively, with 11 bases between them. The CDR3 extends over 12 amino acids.

This clonotype was observed a handful of times. This chain connects TRBV3-1 to TRBJ1-6; D gene unclear. The length of the CDR3 is 14 residues. The V and J ends lost 5 bases and 10 bases respectively, with 15 bases between them. Germline loops: CDR1 LGHDT, CDR2 YNNKEL (reference sequence). The CDR3 DNA is TGTGCCAGCAGCTACGGGGTAGTGGGATCACCCCTCCACTTT. Translation: CASSYGVVGSPLHF.

This clonotype was observed a handful of times. The V gene is TRBV6-1, the J gene TRBJ2-1; no reliable D call. The germline V gene encodes CDR1 MNHNS and CDR2 SASEGT. V gave up 4 bases and J gave up 0 bases, with 10 bases separating them. The length of the CDR3 is 15 residues. This CDR3 is CASSVDHSSYNEQFF. The CDR3 DNA sequence: TGTGCCAGCAGTGTGGATCATAGCTCCTACAATGAGCAGTTCTTC.

This chain joins TRBV6-2 or TRBV6-3 and TRBJ2-3, with D unclear. In germline, CDR1 is MNHEY, CDR2 SVGEGT. With 10 bases removed from V and 5 bases from J, the gap between germline ends came to 13 bases. The CDR3 covers 12 residues. The CDR3 reads CATLWDGDTQYF. CDR3 DNA: TGTGCCACCCTTTGGGATGGAGATACGCAGTATTTT.

About this clonotype: This may arise from a read error, as a much more abundant clone is one base away. The chain combines TRBV27 with TRBJ2-1, with D unclear. There are 13 residues in the CDR3. Germline values: CDR1 MNHEY, CDR2 SMNVEV (reference sequence). The CDR3 spells CVSSSDAYNEQFF. The CDR3 region has the DNA TGTGTCAGCAGTTCGGACGCTTACAATGAGCAGTTCTTC.